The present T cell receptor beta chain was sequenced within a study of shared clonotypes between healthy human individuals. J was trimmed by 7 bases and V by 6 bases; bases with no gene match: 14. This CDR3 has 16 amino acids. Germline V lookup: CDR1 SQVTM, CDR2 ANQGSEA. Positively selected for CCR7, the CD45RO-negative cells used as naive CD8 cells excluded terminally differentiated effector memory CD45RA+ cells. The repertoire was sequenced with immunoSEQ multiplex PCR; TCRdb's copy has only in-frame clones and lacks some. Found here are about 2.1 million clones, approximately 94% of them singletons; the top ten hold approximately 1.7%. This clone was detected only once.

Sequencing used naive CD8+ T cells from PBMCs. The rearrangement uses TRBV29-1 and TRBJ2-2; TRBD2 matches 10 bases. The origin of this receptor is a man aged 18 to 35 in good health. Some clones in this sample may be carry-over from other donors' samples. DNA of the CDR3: TGCAGCGTCCGACCCCGAGCGGGAGGGCCGCTCGGGGAGCTGTTTTTT. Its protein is CSVRPRAGGPLGELFF.